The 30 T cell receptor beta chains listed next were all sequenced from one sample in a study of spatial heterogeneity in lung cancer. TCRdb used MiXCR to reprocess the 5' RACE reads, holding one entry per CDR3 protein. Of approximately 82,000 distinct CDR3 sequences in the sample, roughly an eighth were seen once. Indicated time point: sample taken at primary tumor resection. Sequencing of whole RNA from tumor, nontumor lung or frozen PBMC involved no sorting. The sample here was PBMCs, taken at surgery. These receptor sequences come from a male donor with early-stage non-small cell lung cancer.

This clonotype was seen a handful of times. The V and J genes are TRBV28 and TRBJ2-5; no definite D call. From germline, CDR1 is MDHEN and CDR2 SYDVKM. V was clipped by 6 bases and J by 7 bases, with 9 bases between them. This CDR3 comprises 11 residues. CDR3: CASSFEGTQYF. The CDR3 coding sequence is TGTGCCAGCAGCTTTGAAGGGACCCAGTACTTC.

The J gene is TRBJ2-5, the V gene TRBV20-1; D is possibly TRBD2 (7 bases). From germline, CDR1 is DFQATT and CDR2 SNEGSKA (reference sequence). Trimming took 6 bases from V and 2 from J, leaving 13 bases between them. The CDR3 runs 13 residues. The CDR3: CSARGGVQETQYF. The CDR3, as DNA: TGCAGTGCGAGGGGGGGAGTTCAAGAGACCCAGTACTTC.

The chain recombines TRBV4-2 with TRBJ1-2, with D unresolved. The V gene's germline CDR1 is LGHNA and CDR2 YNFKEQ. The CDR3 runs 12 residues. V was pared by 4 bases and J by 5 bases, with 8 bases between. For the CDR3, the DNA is TGTGCCAGCAGCCCCCACCCGTATGGCTACACCTTC. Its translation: CASSPHPYGYTF.

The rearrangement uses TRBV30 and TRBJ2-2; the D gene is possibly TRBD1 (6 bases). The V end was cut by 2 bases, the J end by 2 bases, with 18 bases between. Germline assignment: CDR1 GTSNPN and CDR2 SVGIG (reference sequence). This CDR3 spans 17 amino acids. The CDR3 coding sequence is TGTGCCTGGAGTACAGGGTTGGGGACATTTAACACCGGGGAGCTGTTTTTT. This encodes CAWSTGLGTFNTGELFF.

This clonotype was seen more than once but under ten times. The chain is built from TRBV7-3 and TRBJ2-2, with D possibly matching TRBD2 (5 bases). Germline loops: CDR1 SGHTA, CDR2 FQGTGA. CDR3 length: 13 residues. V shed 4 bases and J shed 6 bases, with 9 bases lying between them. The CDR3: CASSSRRAGELFF. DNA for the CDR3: TGTGCCAGCAGCTCCAGGCGGGCCGGGGAGCTGTTTTTT.

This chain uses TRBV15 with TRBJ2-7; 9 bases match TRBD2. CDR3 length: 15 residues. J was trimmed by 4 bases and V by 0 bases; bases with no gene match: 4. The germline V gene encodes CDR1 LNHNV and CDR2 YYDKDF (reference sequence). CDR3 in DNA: TGTGCCACCAGCAGAGACGCGGGAGGGTCTTACGAGCAGTACTTC. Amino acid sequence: CATSRDAGGSYEQYF.

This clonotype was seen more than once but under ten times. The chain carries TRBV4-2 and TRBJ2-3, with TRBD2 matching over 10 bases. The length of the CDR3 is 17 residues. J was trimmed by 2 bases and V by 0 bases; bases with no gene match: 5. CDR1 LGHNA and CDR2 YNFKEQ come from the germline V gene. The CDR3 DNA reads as TGTGCCAGCAGCCAAGATCAACTAGCGGGGACCACAGATACGCAGTATTTT. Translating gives CASSQDQLAGTTDTQYF.

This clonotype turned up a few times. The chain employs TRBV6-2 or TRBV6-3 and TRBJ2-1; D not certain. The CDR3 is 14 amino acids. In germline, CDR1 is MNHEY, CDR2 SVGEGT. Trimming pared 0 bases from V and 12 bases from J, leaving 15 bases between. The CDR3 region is CASSYSNVPGAQFF. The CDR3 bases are TGTGCCAGCAGTTACTCGAATGTCCCGGGTGCGCAGTTCTTC.

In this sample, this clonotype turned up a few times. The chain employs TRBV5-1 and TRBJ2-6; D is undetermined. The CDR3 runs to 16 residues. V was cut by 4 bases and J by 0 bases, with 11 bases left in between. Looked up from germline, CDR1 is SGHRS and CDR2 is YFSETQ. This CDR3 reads CASSTGANSGANVLTF. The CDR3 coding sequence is TGCGCCAGCAGCACCGGTGCCAACTCTGGGGCCAACGTCCTGACTTTC.

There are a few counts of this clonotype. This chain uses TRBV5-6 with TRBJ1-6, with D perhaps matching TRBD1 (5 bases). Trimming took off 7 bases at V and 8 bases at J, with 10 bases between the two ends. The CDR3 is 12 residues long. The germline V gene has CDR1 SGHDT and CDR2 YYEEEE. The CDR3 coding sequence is TGTGCCAGCGGGGACGGACATTCACCCCTCCACTTT. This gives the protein CASGDGHSPLHF.

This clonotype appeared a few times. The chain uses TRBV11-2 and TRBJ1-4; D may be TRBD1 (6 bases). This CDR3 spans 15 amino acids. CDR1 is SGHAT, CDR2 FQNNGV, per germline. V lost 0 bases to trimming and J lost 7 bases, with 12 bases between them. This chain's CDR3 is CASSLDPGASEKLFF. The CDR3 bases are TGTGCCAGCAGCTTAGATCCAGGGGCGAGTGAAAAACTGTTTTTT.

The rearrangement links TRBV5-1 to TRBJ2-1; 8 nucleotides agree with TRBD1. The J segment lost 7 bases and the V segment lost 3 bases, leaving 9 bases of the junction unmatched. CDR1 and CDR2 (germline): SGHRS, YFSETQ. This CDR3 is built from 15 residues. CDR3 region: CASSSGTGLRNEQFF. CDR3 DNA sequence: TGCGCCAGCAGCTCCGGGACAGGCCTCAGGAATGAGCAGTTCTTC.

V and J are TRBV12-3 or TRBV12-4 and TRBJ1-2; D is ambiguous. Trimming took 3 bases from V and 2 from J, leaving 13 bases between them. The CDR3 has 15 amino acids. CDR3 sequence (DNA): TGTGCCAGCAGTTTTCCGAGTTGGGAAAACTATGGCTACACCTTC. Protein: CASSFPSWENYGYTF.

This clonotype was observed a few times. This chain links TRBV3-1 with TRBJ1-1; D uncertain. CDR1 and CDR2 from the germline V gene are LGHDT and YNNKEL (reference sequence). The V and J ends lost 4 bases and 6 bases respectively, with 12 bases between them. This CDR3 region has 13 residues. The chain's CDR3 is CASSRGGNPEAFF. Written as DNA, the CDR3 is TGTGCCAGCAGCCGAGGAGGTAACCCTGAAGCTTTCTTT.

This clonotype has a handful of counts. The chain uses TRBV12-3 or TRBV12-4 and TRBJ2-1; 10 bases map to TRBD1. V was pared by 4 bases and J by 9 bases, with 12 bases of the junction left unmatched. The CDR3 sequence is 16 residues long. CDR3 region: CASSSSDRGNVGEQFF. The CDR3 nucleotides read TGTGCCAGCAGTTCCTCGGACAGGGGGAACGTAGGTGAGCAGTTCTTC.

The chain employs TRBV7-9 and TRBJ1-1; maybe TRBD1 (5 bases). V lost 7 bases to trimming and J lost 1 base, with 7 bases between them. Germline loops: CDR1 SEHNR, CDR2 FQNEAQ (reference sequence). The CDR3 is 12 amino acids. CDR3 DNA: TGTGCCAGCAATAGGGGGAACACTGAAGCTTTCTTT. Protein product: CASNRGNTEAFF.

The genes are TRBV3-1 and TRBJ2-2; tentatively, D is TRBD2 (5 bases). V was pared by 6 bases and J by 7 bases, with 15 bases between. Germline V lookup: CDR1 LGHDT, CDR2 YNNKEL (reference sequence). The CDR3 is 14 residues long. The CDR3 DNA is TGTGCCAGCAGGCAGACTATAATGGGCGGGGAGCTGTTTTTT. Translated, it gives CASRQTIMGGELFF.

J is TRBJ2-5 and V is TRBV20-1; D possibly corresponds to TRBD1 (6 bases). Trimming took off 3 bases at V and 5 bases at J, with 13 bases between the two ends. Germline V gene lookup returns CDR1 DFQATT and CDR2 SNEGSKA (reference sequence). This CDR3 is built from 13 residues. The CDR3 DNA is TGCAGTGCTAGTCAAGGGGGTCGGGAGACCCAGTACTTC. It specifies CSASQGGRETQYF.

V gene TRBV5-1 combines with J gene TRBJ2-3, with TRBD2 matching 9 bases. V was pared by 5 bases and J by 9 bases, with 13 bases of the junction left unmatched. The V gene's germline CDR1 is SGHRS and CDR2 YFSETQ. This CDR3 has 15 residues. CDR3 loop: CASSLGRAGGQTQYF. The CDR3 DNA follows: TGCGCCAGCAGTCTTGGTAGGGCGGGGGGGCAAACGCAGTATTTT.

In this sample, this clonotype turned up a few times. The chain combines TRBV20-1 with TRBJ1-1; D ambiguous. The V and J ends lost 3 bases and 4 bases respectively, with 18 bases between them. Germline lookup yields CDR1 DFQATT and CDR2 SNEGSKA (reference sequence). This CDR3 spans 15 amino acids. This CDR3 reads CSARSPVTGITEAFF. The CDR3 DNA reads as TGCAGTGCTAGGTCCCCGGTTACGGGGATCACTGAAGCTTTCTTT.

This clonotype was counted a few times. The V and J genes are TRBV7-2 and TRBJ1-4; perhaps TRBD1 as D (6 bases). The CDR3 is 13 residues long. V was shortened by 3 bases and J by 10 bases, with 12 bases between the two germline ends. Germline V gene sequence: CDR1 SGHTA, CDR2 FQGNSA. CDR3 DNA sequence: TGTGCCAGCAGCTTGCAAGGGGGGGGAAAACTGTTTTTT. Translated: CASSLQGGGKLFF.

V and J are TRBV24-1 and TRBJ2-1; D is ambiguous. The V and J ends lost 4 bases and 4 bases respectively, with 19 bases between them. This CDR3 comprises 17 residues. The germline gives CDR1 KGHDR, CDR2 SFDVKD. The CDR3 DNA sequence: TGTGCCACCAGTGACCCTCTCCTAGGTGGTGGGTACAATGAGCAGTTCTTC. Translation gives CATSDPLLGGGYNEQFF.

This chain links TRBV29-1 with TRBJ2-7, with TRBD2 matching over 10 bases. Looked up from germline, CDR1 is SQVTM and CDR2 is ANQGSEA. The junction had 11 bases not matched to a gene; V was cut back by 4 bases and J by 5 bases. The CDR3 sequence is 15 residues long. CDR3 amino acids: CSVADDRTSGNEQYF. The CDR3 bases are TGCAGCGTTGCAGATGACCGGACTAGCGGAAACGAGCAGTACTTC.

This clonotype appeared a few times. The CDR3 reads CASSLRQGADTQYF. The CDR3 DNA reads as TGTGCCAGCAGTCTCAGACAGGGGGCAGATACGCAGTATTTT. The V gene is TRBV28, the J gene TRBJ2-3; 9 bases line up with TRBD1. CDR3 length: 14 amino acids. V trimming: 5 bases; J trimming: 4 bases; junction bases outside the gene matches: 4. In germline, CDR1 is MDHEN, CDR2 SYDVKM.

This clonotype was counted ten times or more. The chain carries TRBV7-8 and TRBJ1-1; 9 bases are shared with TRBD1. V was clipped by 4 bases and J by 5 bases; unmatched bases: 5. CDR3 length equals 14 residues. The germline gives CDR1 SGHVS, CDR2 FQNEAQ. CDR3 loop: CASSSQGAGTEAFF. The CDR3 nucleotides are TGTGCCAGCAGCTCACAGGGGGCAGGGACTGAAGCTTTCTTT.

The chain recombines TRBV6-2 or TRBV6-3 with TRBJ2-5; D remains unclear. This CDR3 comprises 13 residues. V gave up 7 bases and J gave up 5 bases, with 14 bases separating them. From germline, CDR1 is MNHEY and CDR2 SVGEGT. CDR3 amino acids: CASTPAGRETQYF. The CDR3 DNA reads TGTGCCAGCACCCCGGCAGGCCGGGAGACCCAGTACTTC.

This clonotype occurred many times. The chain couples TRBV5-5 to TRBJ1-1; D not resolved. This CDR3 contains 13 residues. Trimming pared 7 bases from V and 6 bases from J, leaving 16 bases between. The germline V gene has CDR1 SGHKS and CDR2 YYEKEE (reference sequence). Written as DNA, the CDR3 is TGTGCCAGCCGTAGCCCCCAACTTGCTGAAGCTTTCTTT. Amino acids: CASRSPQLAEAFF. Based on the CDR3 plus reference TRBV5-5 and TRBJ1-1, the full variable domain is DAGVTQSPTHLIKTRGQQVTLRCSPISGHKSVSWYQQVLGQGPQFIFQYYEKEERGRGNFPDRFSARQFPNYSSELNVNALLLGDSALYLCASRSPQLAEAFFGQGTRLTVV.

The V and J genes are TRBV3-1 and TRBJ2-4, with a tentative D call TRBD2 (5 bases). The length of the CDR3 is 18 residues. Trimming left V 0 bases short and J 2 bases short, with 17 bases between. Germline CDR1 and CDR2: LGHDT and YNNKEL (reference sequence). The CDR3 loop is CASSQDRKRFGSKNIQYF. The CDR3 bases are TGTGCCAGCAGCCAAGATCGAAAGCGGTTCGGCTCCAAAAACATTCAGTACTTC.

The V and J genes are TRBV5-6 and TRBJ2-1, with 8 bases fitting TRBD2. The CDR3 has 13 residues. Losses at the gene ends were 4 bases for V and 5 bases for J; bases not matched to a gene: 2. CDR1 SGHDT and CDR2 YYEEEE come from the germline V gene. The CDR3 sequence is CASSLSGNNEQFF. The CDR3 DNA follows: TGTGCCAGCAGCCTTAGCGGGAACAATGAGCAGTTCTTC.

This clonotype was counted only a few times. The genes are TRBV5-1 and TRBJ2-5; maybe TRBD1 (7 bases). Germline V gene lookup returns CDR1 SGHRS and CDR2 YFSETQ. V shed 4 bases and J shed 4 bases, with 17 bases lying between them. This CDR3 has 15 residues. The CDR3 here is CASSTPRGDGETQYF. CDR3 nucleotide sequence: TGCGCCAGCAGCACCCCCAGGGGGGACGGAGAGACCCAGTACTTC.